These T cell receptor beta chains were read from a single sample in a study of shared clonotypes between healthy human individuals. TCRdb's copy holds only in-frame clones and misses some; the assay was immunoSEQ multiplex PCR. The profile shows fewer than 650,000 clones, about 79% of them singletons. Sequenced sample: PBMCs. The receptors stem from a woman aged 40 to 50 in good health. Some clones in this sample may be carry-over from other donors' samples. Each CDR3 is given with its conserved first and last residue. D genes are given only for firm matches. For some rows the clone size is stated as once, few or many, or as a class when expanded; others skip it.

cdr3_length: 14; j_call: TRBJ1-2; d_call: .; clone_size: .; v_call: TRBV5-4; cdr3_nt: TGTGCCAGCAGCTTCGGACAGTCTACATATGGCTACACCTTC; cdr3_aa: CASSFGQSTYGYTF
cdr3_length: 14; j_call: TRBJ1-2; d_call: .; clone_size: .; v_call: TRBV2; cdr3_nt: TGTGCCAGCATTCGAAGGGAGGGTGGCTATGGCTACACCTTC; cdr3_aa: CASIRREGGYGYTF
cdr3_length: 17; j_call: TRBJ2-3; d_call: TRBD2; clone_size: .; v_call: TRBV5-1; cdr3_nt: TGCGCCAGCAGCTTGGAAGGGCGGGAGAATGGGGCAGATACGCAGTATTTT; cdr3_aa: CASSLEGRENGADTQYF
cdr3_length: 16; j_call: TRBJ2-7; d_call: .; clone_size: .; v_call: TRBV27; cdr3_nt: TGTGCCAGCAGTTTATCGGGGAGAGTAGCGGTAGGTGAGCAGTACTTC; cdr3_aa: CASSLSGRVAVGEQYF
cdr3_length: 13; j_call: TRBJ2-2; d_call: .; clone_size: few; v_call: TRBV6-4; cdr3_nt: TGTGCGGCCGGGTCGGATAACACCGGGGAGCTGTTTTTT; cdr3_aa: CAAGSDNTGELFF
cdr3_length: 14; j_call: TRBJ2-5; d_call: .; clone_size: many; v_call: TRBV2; cdr3_nt: TGTGCCAGCAGGCGGGGCTTGAGGGAAGAGACCCAGTACTTC; cdr3_aa: CASRRGLREETQYF
cdr3_length: 10; j_call: TRBJ2-7; d_call: .; clone_size: .; v_call: TRBV27; cdr3_nt: TGTGCCACCCGCCCGTACGAGCAGTACTTC; cdr3_aa: CATRPYEQYF
cdr3_length: 15; j_call: TRBJ1-2; d_call: .; clone_size: .; v_call: TRBV27; cdr3_nt: TGTGCCAGCAGTTTAAGAGGCGAAGCTAACTATGGCTACACCTTC; cdr3_aa: CASSLRGEANYGYTF
cdr3_length: 13; j_call: TRBJ2-7; d_call: .; clone_size: .; v_call: TRBV30; cdr3_nt: TGTGCCTGGACACCCACCACATTCCACGAGCAGTACTTC; cdr3_aa: CAWTPTTFHEQYF
cdr3_length: 14; j_call: TRBJ2-5; d_call: .; clone_size: .; v_call: TRBV5-8; cdr3_nt: TGTGCCAGCAGCTTGTTCCCGGGAGTACAGACCCAGTACTTC; cdr3_aa: CASSLFPGVQTQYF
cdr3_length: 15; j_call: TRBJ2-1; d_call: TRBD2; clone_size: once; v_call: TRBV5-5; cdr3_nt: TGTGCCAGCAGTTGGCTAGCGGGCTCCTACAATGAGCAGTTCTTC; cdr3_aa: CASSWLAGSYNEQFF
cdr3_length: 15; j_call: TRBJ2-7; d_call: TRBD2; clone_size: few; v_call: TRBV19; cdr3_nt: TGTGCCAGTAGTCCAGGACTAGCGGGTATCTACGAGCAGTACTTC; cdr3_aa: CASSPGLAGIYEQYF
cdr3_length: 15; j_call: TRBJ1-2; d_call: TRBD1; clone_size: .; v_call: TRBV2; cdr3_nt: TGTGCCAGCACCGAAGGGCAGGGGGCCAACTATGGCTACACCTTC; cdr3_aa: CASTEGQGANYGYTF
cdr3_length: 15; j_call: TRBJ2-2; d_call: .; clone_size: .; v_call: TRBV5-4; cdr3_nt: TGTGCCAGCAGCTTGGAAAAGGGTCTCACCGGGGAGCTGTTTTTT; cdr3_aa: CASSLEKGLTGELFF
cdr3_length: 17; j_call: TRBJ2-1; d_call: TRBD2; clone_size: few; v_call: TRBV7-3; cdr3_nt: TGTGCCAGCAGCCCCAGAATCGGGGCTAGCGGGGGCAATGAGCAGTTCTTC; cdr3_aa: CASSPRIGASGGNEQFF
cdr3_length: 14; j_call: TRBJ2-7; d_call: .; clone_size: .; v_call: TRBV9; cdr3_nt: TGTGCCAGCGCCCCCGGGACTGGGACCTACGAGCAGTACTTC; cdr3_aa: CASAPGTGTYEQYF
cdr3_length: 15; j_call: TRBJ2-1; d_call: .; clone_size: .; v_call: TRBV7-9; cdr3_nt: TGTGCCAGCAGCTTAGTGTTTGGGTTGTACAATGAGCAGTTCTTC; cdr3_aa: CASSLVFGLYNEQFF
cdr3_length: 12; j_call: TRBJ1-1; d_call: .; clone_size: .; v_call: TRBV2; cdr3_nt: TGTGCCCCCAAAGACGTTAACACTGAAGCTTTCTTT; cdr3_aa: CAPKDVNTEAFF
cdr3_length: 15; j_call: TRBJ2-2; d_call: TRBD1; clone_size: once; v_call: TRBV19; cdr3_nt: TGTGCCAGTAGCCTACAGACAGGGGGCACCGGGGAGCTGTTTTTT; cdr3_aa: CASSLQTGGTGELFF
cdr3_length: 16; j_call: TRBJ2-2; d_call: .; clone_size: .; v_call: TRBV6-1; cdr3_nt: TGTGCCAGCAGTGCTACAGGGCTCAGGAACACCGGGGAGCTGTTTTTT; cdr3_aa: CASSATGLRNTGELFF
cdr3_length: 16; j_call: TRBJ2-7; d_call: .; clone_size: many; v_call: TRBV7-8; cdr3_nt: TGTGCCAGCAGCCCCCAGGGGAACGCAGGAGTATACGAGCAGTACTTC; cdr3_aa: CASSPQGNAGVYEQYF
cdr3_length: 14; j_call: TRBJ2-1; d_call: TRBD2; clone_size: .; v_call: TRBV10-3; cdr3_nt: TGTGCCATCAGTGGACTAGCGGGAGGGCATGAGCAGTTCTTC; cdr3_aa: CAISGLAGGHEQFF
cdr3_length: 13; j_call: TRBJ2-3; d_call: .; clone_size: many; v_call: TRBV7-9; cdr3_nt: TGTGCCAGCAGCTCCCGGGGCCCCGATACGCAGTATTTT; cdr3_aa: CASSSRGPDTQYF
cdr3_length: 11; j_call: TRBJ1-4; d_call: .; clone_size: .; v_call: TRBV6-6; cdr3_nt: TGTGCCAGCAGTCGGCAGGAAAAACTGTTTTTT; cdr3_aa: CASSRQEKLFF
cdr3_length: 16; j_call: TRBJ2-2; d_call: .; clone_size: .; v_call: TRBV28; cdr3_nt: TGTGCCAGCAGTTTATCACCTAGCTCAAACACCGGGGAGCTGTTTTTT; cdr3_aa: CASSLSPSSNTGELFF
cdr3_length: 13; j_call: TRBJ1-3; d_call: .; clone_size: .; v_call: TRBV5-6; cdr3_nt: TGTGCCAGCAGCTTGCTGCCTGGAAACACCATATATTTT; cdr3_aa: CASSLLPGNTIYF
cdr3_length: 17; j_call: TRBJ1-3; d_call: .; clone_size: .; v_call: TRBV28; cdr3_nt: TGTGCCAGCAGTTTAACCCGAACAGGGTACTCTGGAAACACCATATATTTT; cdr3_aa: CASSLTRTGYSGNTIYF
cdr3_length: 14; j_call: TRBJ2-7; d_call: TRBD1; clone_size: .; v_call: TRBV19; cdr3_nt: TGTGCCAGTAGTATCGGGACAGGGGCCTACGAGCAGTACTTC; cdr3_aa: CASSIGTGAYEQYF
cdr3_length: 14; j_call: TRBJ1-2; d_call: TRBD1; clone_size: .; v_call: TRBV11-2; cdr3_nt: TGTGCCAGCAGCGCGAACAGGGGTGGCTATGGCTACACCTTC; cdr3_aa: CASSANRGGYGYTF
cdr3_length: 14; j_call: TRBJ2-7; d_call: .; clone_size: .; v_call: TRBV18; cdr3_nt: TGTGCCAGCTCCATTAGCGGAGCCCCCTACGAGCAGTACTTC; cdr3_aa: CASSISGAPYEQYF
cdr3_length: 13; j_call: TRBJ2-3; d_call: TRBD2; clone_size: .; v_call: TRBV10-2; cdr3_nt: TGCGCCCCCCGAGGACTAGCGGCCGATACGCAGTATTTT; cdr3_aa: CAPRGLAADTQYF
cdr3_length: 10; j_call: TRBJ1-1; d_call: .; clone_size: .; v_call: TRBV28; cdr3_nt: TGTGCCAGCACAGGCACTGAAGCTTTCTTT; cdr3_aa: CASTGTEAFF
cdr3_length: 13; j_call: TRBJ1-1; d_call: .; clone_size: .; v_call: TRBV29-1; cdr3_nt: TGCAGCGTTTCCGAGGGGCTCGCAGCTGAAGCTTTCTTT; cdr3_aa: CSVSEGLAAEAFF
cdr3_length: 14; j_call: TRBJ2-1; d_call: TRBD2; clone_size: .; v_call: TRBV28; cdr3_nt: TGTGCCAGCAGCCAAATAGCGGGAGTCAATGAGCAGTTCTTC; cdr3_aa: CASSQIAGVNEQFF
cdr3_length: 13; j_call: TRBJ1-2; d_call: .; clone_size: .; v_call: TRBV6-5; cdr3_nt: TGTGCCAGCAGTTACGTGGGAAGCTATGGCTACACCTTC; cdr3_aa: CASSYVGSYGYTF
cdr3_length: 15; j_call: TRBJ1-4; d_call: .; clone_size: .; v_call: TRBV28; cdr3_nt: TGTGCCAGCAGTTTACCGGGATGGAGAAATGAAAAACTGTTTTTT; cdr3_aa: CASSLPGWRNEKLFF
cdr3_length: 16; j_call: TRBJ2-7; d_call: .; clone_size: .; v_call: TRBV4-2; cdr3_nt: TGTGCCAGCAGCCAAGATAGGGTGGGGGGCACCTACGAGCAGTACTTC; cdr3_aa: CASSQDRVGGTYEQYF
cdr3_length: 18; j_call: TRBJ2-5; d_call: TRBD1; clone_size: .; v_call: TRBV15; cdr3_nt: TGTGCCACCAGCAGAGATCCCCCGGGACAGGGGCCGGGAGAGACCCAGTACTTC; cdr3_aa: CATSRDPPGQGPGETQYF
cdr3_length: 14; j_call: TRBJ2-1; d_call: .; clone_size: .; v_call: TRBV28; cdr3_nt: TGTGCCAGCAGCCCTCCTAGTTCCTACAATGAGCAGTTCTTC; cdr3_aa: CASSPPSSYNEQFF
cdr3_length: 15; j_call: TRBJ1-1; d_call: TRBD1; clone_size: .; v_call: TRBV7-2; cdr3_nt: TGTGCCAGCAGCTTAGCTTTAGGGGGCACTTCGAGCGCTTTCTTT; cdr3_aa: CASSLALGGTSSAFF
cdr3_length: 15; j_call: TRBJ2-7; d_call: TRBD2; clone_size: once; v_call: TRBV19; cdr3_nt: TGTGCCAGTAGCCTACTAGCGGGAGTTTACTACGAGCAGTACTTC; cdr3_aa: CASSLLAGVYYEQYF
cdr3_length: 14; j_call: TRBJ2-7; d_call: .; clone_size: few; v_call: TRBV7-3; cdr3_nt: TGTGCCAGCAGCTTAAGTGGGAGCTCCTACGAGCAGTACTTC; cdr3_aa: CASSLSGSSYEQYF
cdr3_length: 18; j_call: TRBJ2-5; d_call: TRBD2; clone_size: .; v_call: TRBV10-3; cdr3_nt: TGTGCCATCAGTGAGTCGGGACTAGCGGGACCCGCCGGGGAGACCCAGTACTTC; cdr3_aa: CAISESGLAGPAGETQYF
cdr3_length: 15; j_call: TRBJ2-1; d_call: TRBD2; clone_size: .; v_call: TRBV5-4; cdr3_nt: TGTGCCAGCAGCTTAGGCAGCGGGAGTTACAGTGAGCAGTTCTTC; cdr3_aa: CASSLGSGSYSEQFF
cdr3_length: 12; j_call: TRBJ2-1; d_call: TRBD2; clone_size: .; v_call: TRBV28; cdr3_nt: TGTGCCAGCAGCCAACTAGCGTATGAGCAGTTCTTC; cdr3_aa: CASSQLAYEQFF
cdr3_length: 13; j_call: TRBJ2-7; d_call: .; clone_size: .; v_call: TRBV30; cdr3_nt: TGTGCCTGGGAGAGCACCCGTTCTAGCGAGCAGTACTTC; cdr3_aa: CAWESTRSSEQYF
cdr3_length: 14; j_call: TRBJ2-1; d_call: .; clone_size: .; v_call: TRBV10-3; cdr3_nt: TGTGCCATCTCCAGGACTGACTCCTACAATGAGCAGTTCTTC; cdr3_aa: CAISRTDSYNEQFF
cdr3_length: 15; j_call: TRBJ1-5; d_call: TRBD1; clone_size: .; v_call: TRBV6-1; cdr3_nt: TGTGCCAGCAGTGAAAGGACAGGGGCTGATCAGCCCCAGCATTTT; cdr3_aa: CASSERTGADQPQHF
cdr3_length: 14; j_call: TRBJ1-2; d_call: .; clone_size: .; v_call: TRBV6-5; cdr3_nt: TGTGCCAGCAGTTACCATACCCTTAACTATGGCTACACCTTC; cdr3_aa: CASSYHTLNYGYTF
cdr3_length: 11; j_call: TRBJ2-5; d_call: .; clone_size: .; v_call: TRBV18; cdr3_nt: TGTGCCAGCTCACCACCGGAGACCCAGTACTTC; cdr3_aa: CASSPPETQYF
cdr3_length: 12; j_call: TRBJ1-1; d_call: .; clone_size: once; v_call: TRBV5-1; cdr3_nt: TGCGCCAGCAGCTTGGACAGGGAGGGAGCTTTCTTT; cdr3_aa: CASSLDREGAFF
cdr3_length: 13; j_call: TRBJ1-2; d_call: TRBD1; clone_size: .; v_call: TRBV2; cdr3_nt: TGTGCCAGCAGGGACAGGGAGTCCGGTGGCTACACCTTC; cdr3_aa: CASRDRESGGYTF
cdr3_length: 12; j_call: TRBJ2-7; d_call: .; clone_size: many; v_call: TRBV7-9; cdr3_nt: TGTGCCAGCAGGAAGGCGGGTAGCGAGCAGTACTTC; cdr3_aa: CASRKAGSEQYF
cdr3_length: 16; j_call: TRBJ1-4; d_call: .; clone_size: .; v_call: TRBV30; cdr3_nt: TGTGCCTGGAGTAGCCCCGGGCCCCAAGTTCGGGAAAAACTGTTTTTT; cdr3_aa: CAWSSPGPQVREKLFF
cdr3_length: 14; j_call: TRBJ2-5; d_call: .; clone_size: .; v_call: TRBV7-8; cdr3_nt: TGTGCCAGCAGCTTAGGGGCCAGGGAAGAGACCCAGTACTTC; cdr3_aa: CASSLGAREETQYF
cdr3_length: 11; j_call: TRBJ2-1; d_call: TRBD2; clone_size: .; v_call: TRBV5-1; cdr3_nt: TGCGCCAGCAGCCAGGGACTAGAAGCGTTCTTC; cdr3_aa: CASSQGLEAFF
cdr3_length: 16; j_call: TRBJ1-5; d_call: TRBD1; clone_size: .; v_call: TRBV19; cdr3_nt: TGTGCCAGTAGTCCGTCCGACAGGGGAGCCCATCAGCCCCAGCATTTT; cdr3_aa: CASSPSDRGAHQPQHF
cdr3_length: 16; j_call: TRBJ1-5; d_call: .; clone_size: .; v_call: TRBV5-8; cdr3_nt: TGTGCCAGCAGCGGCCCGGGAGGAGGTAGCAATCAGCCCCAGCATTTT; cdr3_aa: CASSGPGGGSNQPQHF
cdr3_length: 13; j_call: TRBJ2-1; d_call: .; clone_size: .; v_call: TRBV5-1; cdr3_nt: TGCGCCAGCAGCTTAAACAGGCTCAATGAGCAGTTCTTC; cdr3_aa: CASSLNRLNEQFF
cdr3_length: 15; j_call: TRBJ2-7; d_call: TRBD2; clone_size: .; v_call: TRBV6-1; cdr3_nt: TGTGCCAGCAGTGATCTAGCGGGAGGGCCGTTCGAGCAGTACTTC; cdr3_aa: CASSDLAGGPFEQYF